This entry concerns a single T cell receptor beta chain. Original data processing: From reference gene primer amplification, estimates of nucleated cell counts were derived. Assay: immunoSEQ multiplex PCR; the TCRdb copy retains only in-frame clones and omits some. D and trimming come from the DNA, and the V and J calls and clone size come from that table. The sample yields some 180,000 clones, 70% to 90% seen once. The sample belongs to a study of blood T cell repertoires in COVID-19. Study-level information: There were acute and convalescent COVID-19 samples, and they came from the United States, Italy and Spain.

V lost 2 bases and J 4 bases, leaving 8 bases between the germline ends. Germline lookup yields CDR1 MNHEY and CDR2 SMNVEV (reference sequence). The CDR3 has 13 amino acids. Sample: peripheral blood. The rearrangement uses TRBV27 and TRBJ1-2, with D unclear. This TCR came from a man between 65 and 80 years old with active or convalescent COVID-19. CDR3 sequence (DNA): TGTGCCAGCAGTTTACAGGTTGGCTATGGCTACACCTTC. Its protein product is CASSLQVGYGYTF.